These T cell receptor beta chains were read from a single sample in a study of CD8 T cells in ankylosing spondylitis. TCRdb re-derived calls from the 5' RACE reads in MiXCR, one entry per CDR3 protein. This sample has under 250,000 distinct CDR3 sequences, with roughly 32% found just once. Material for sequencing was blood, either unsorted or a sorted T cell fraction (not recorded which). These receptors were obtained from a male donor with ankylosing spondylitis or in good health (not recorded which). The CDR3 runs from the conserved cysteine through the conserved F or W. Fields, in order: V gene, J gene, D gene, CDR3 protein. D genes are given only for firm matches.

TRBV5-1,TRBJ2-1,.,CASSLNLAEGEQFF
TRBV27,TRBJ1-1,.,CASTPLPGVLNTEAFF
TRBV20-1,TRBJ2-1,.,CSAMIPEENRVKDEQFF
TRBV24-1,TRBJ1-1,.,CATSDSQEGALDEAFF
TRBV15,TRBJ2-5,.,CATSRNRDGRETQYF
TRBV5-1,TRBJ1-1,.,CASSVGQKTEAFF
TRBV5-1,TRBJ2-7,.,CASSWGAYEQYF
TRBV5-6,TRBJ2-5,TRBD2,CASSFRRGEETQYF
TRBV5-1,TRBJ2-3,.,CASSLAGEETDTQYF
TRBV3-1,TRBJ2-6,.,CASSPRRSRGRSGANVLTF
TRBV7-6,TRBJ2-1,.,CASSLAPRVTYNEQFF
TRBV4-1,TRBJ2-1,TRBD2,CASSQVAGGETYNEQFF
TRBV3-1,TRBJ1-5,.,CASSQDAGLPQHF